Each of the 10 T cell receptor beta chains below was sequenced from the same sample in a study of human thymus T cells. Resections that were taken during corrective heart surgery supplied the thymus tissue. TCRdb keeps only in-frame clones here, not all; method: immunoSEQ multiplex PCR. The sample consists of tens of thousands of clones, just over 95% of them appearing once. Sequenced input: thymus tissue. Source of these receptors: a boy in the first two years of life with a congenital heart defect but otherwise immunologically healthy.

The chain recombines TRBV4-2 with TRBJ1-1, with TRBD1 identical over 7 bases. The CDR3 sequence is 15 residues long. Germline CDR1 is LGHNA and CDR2 is YNFKEQ. The V gene end was trimmed by 0 bases and the J gene end by 7 bases; junction bases not matched to a gene: 8. The CDR3, as DNA: TGTGCCAGCAGCCAAGATTGGACGGACAGGCATGAAGCTTTCTTT. Translation gives CASSQDWTDRHEAFF.

V and J are TRBV7-2 and TRBJ2-7; D possibly matches TRBD1 or TRBD2 (6 bases each). Germline V CDR1 and CDR2: SGHTA, FQGNSA. The CDR3 runs to 18 residues. V lost 4 bases, J lost 6 bases, and 28 bases lay in between. The chain's CDR3 is CASSYRKARGHVEGEQYF. CDR3 coding DNA: TGTGCCAGCAGCTACCGAAAGGCCAGGGGACATGTGGAGGGCGAGCAGTACTTC. The variable domain in full, completed from reference TRBV7-2 and TRBJ2-7, reads GAGVSQSPSNKVTEKGKDVELRCDPISGHTALYWYRQSLGQGLEFLIYFQGNSAPDKSGLPSDRFSAERTGGSVSTLTIQRTQQEDSAVYLCASSYRKARGHVEGEQYFGPGTRLTVT.

The rearrangement links TRBV2 to TRBJ2-1, with D tentatively TRBD1 or TRBD2 (5 bases each). The germline V gene has CDR1 SNHLY and CDR2 FYNNEI. Trimming left V 2 bases short and J 9 bases short, with 8 bases between. The CDR3 totals 12 residues. This chain's CDR3 is CASSEKGSEQFF. CDR3 bases: TGTGCCAGCAGTGAAAAGGGGAGTGAGCAGTTCTTC.

The chain uses TRBV18 and TRBJ2-7; 8 positions agree with TRBD2. V shed 3 bases and J 0 bases; nucleotides not matched to a gene: 7. This CDR3 comprises 16 residues. Germline assignment: CDR1 KGHSH and CDR2 LQKENI. The CDR3: CASSPPGTRTSYEQYF. The CDR3 bases are TGTGCCAGCTCACCCCCCGGGACTAGGACCTCCTACGAGCAGTACTTC.

This clone was seen just once. The chain carries TRBV2 and TRBJ1-5, with 8 positions matching TRBD1. Germline CDR1 and CDR2: SNHLY and FYNNEI. The CDR3 is 16 residues long. After removal of 6 bases from V and 2 bases from J, the junction contained 9 bases not matched to a gene. The CDR3 here is CASRSGQGTGNQPQHF. As DNA, the CDR3 is TGTGCCAGCAGATCCGGACAGGGTACGGGCAATCAGCCCCAGCATTTT.

V usage is TRBV5-4 and J usage is TRBJ1-1; D might be TRBD1 (6 bases). There are 15 residues in the CDR3. Germline V gene lookup returns CDR1 SGHNT and CDR2 YYREEE (reference sequence). Trimming stripped 0 bases from V and 0 bases from J, with 9 bases between. The CDR3 loop is CASSLARGMNTEAFF. The DNA of the CDR3 is TGTGCCAGCAGCTTGGCCAGGGGCATGAACACTGAAGCTTTCTTT.

The rearrangement joins TRBV4-2 to TRBJ2-7; D is ambiguous. Germline V gene data show CDR1 as LGHNA and CDR2 as YNFKEQ. The CDR3 consists of 13 residues. V was shortened by 0 bases and J by 4 bases, with 7 bases between the two germline ends. DNA for the CDR3: TGTGCCAGCAGCCAAGAGGGGTCATACGAGCAGTACTTC. Amino acids: CASSQEGSYEQYF.

The chain links TRBV7-7 to TRBJ2-1; 9 bases agree with TRBD1. The V segment lost 5 bases and the J segment 8 bases; nucleotides outside the gene matches: 10. Germline CDR1 is SSHAT and CDR2 is FNYEAQ (reference sequence). The CDR3 is made up of 15 amino acids. DNA for the CDR3: TGTGCCAGCAGCCCTCGGGACAGGGATGGGGATGAGCAGTTCTTC. Amino acid sequence: CASSPRDRDGDEQFF.

The chain carries TRBV7-9 and TRBJ1-3; D unclear. V was pared by 2 bases and J by 0 bases, with 11 bases between. The CDR3 totals 16 residues. Germline assignment: CDR1 SEHNR and CDR2 FQNEAQ (reference sequence). CDR3 nucleotides: TGTGCCAGCAGCTTATTAGGGTACCTCTCTGGAAACACCATATATTTT. Translating it yields CASSLLGYLSGNTIYF.

V usage is TRBV5-8 and J usage is TRBJ1-2; TRBD1 aligns across 8 bases. Germline lookup yields CDR1 SGHTS and CDR2 YDEGEE. The length of the CDR3 is 14 residues. The V and J ends lost 4 bases and 1 base, in that order; junction bases with no gene match: 3. The CDR3 loop reads CASSPDRVNYGYTF. The CDR3 DNA follows: TGTGCCAGCAGCCCGGACAGGGTTAACTATGGCTACACCTTC.